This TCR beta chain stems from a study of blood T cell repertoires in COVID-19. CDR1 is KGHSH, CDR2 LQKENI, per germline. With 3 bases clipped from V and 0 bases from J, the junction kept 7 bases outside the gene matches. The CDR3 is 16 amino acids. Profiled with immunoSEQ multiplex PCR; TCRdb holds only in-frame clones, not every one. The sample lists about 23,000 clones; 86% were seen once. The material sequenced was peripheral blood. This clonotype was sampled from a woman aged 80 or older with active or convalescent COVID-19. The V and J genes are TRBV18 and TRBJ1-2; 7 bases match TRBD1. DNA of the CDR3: TGTGCCAGCTCACCCAACAGGGGCCAATCTAACTATGGCTACACCTTC. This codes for CASSPNRGQSNYGYTF. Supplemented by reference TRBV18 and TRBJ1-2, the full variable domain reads NAGVMQNPRHLVRRRGQEARLRCSPMKGHSHVYWYRQLPEEGLKFMVYLQKENIIDESGMPKERFSAEFPKEGPSILRIQQVVRGDSAAYFCASSPNRGQSNYGYTFGSGTRLTVV.